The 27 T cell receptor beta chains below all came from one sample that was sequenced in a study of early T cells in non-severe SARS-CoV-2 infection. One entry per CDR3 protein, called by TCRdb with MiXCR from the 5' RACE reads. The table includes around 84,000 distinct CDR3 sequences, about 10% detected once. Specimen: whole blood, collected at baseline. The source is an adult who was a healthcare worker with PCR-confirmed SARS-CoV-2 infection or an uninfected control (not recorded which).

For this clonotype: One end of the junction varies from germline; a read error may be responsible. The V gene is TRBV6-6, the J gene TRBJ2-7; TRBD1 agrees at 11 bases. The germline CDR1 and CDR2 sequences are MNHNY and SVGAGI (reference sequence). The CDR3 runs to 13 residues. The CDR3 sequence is CASRPGQGDEQHF. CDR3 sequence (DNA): TGTGCCAGCAGGCCGGGACAGGGGGACGAGCAGCACTTC.

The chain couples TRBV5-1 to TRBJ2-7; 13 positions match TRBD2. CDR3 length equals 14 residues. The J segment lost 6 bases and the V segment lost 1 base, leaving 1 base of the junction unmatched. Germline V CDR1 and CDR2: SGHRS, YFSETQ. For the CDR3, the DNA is TGCGCCAGCAGCTTGACTAGCGGGAGGGGCGAGCAGTACTTC. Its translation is CASSLTSGRGEQYF.

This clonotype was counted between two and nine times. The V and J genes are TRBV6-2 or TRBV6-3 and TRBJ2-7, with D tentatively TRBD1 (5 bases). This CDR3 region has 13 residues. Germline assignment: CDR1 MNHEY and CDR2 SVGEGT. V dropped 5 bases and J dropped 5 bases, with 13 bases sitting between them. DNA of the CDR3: TGTGCCAGCAGTCGATCAGGGAAGGACGAGCAGTACTTC. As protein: CASSRSGKDEQYF.

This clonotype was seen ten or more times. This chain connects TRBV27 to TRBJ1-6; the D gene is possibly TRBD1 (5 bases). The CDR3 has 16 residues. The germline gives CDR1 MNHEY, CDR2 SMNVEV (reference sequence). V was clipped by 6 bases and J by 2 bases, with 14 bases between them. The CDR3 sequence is CASRPLLTAYNSPLHF. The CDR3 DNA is TGTGCCAGCAGACCCCTTTTGACAGCCTATAATTCACCCCTCCACTTT.

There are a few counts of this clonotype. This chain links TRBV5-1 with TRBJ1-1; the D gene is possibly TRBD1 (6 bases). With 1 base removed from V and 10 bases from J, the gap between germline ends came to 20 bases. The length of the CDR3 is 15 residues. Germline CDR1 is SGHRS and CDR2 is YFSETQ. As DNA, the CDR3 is TGCGCCAGCAGCTTGAATTTCGGGGGCCGCGCGGGAGCTTTCTTT. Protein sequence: CASSLNFGGRAGAFF.

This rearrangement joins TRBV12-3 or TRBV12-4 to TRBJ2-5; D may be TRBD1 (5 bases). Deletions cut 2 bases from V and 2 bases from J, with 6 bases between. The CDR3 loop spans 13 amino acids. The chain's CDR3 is CASSLNRQETQYF. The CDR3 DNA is TGTGCCAGCAGTTTAAACAGGCAAGAGACCCAGTACTTC.

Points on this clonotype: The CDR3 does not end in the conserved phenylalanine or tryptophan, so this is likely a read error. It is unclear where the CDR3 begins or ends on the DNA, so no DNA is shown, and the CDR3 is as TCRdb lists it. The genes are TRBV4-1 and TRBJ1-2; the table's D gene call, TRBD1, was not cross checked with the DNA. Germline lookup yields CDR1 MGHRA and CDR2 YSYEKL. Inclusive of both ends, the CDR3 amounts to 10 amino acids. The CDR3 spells CASSQAGAPH.

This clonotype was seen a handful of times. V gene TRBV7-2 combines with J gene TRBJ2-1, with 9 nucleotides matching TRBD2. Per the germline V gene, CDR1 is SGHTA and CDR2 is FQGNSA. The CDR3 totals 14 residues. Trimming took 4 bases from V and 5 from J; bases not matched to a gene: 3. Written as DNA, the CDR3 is TGTGCCAGCAGCTCTCTAGCGGGAAACAATGAGCAGTTCTTC. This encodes CASSSLAGNNEQFF.

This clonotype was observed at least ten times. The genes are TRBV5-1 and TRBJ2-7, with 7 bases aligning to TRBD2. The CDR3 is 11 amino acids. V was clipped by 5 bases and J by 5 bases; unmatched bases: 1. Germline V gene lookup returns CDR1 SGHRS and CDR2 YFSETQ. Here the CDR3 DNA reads TGCGCCAGCAGAGCGGGGAACGAGCAGTACTTC. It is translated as CASRAGNEQYF. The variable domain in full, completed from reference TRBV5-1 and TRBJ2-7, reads KAGVTQTPRYLIKTRGQQVTLSCSPISGHRSVSWYQQTPGQGLQFLFEYFSETQRNKGNFPGRFSGRQFSNSRSEMNVSTLELGDSALYLCASRAGNEQYFGPGTRLTVT.

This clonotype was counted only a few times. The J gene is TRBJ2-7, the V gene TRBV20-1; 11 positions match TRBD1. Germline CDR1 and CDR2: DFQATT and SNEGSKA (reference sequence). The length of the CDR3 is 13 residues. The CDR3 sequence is CSYSGTGGYEQYF. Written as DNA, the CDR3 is TGCAGCTACTCCGGGACAGGGGGCTACGAGCAGTACTTC.

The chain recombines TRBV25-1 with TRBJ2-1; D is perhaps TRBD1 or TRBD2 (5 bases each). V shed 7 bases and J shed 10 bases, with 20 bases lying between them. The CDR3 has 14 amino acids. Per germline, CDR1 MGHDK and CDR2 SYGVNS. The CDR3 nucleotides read TGTGCCAGCAAAGAGGGACCTAGGGGCGAGGAGCAGTTCTTC. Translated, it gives CASKEGPRGEEQFF.

The CDR3 sequence: CATSAVGTANTGELFF. The CDR3, as DNA: TGTGCCACCAGCGCGGTTGGGACAGCGAACACCGGGGAGCTGTTTTTT. The V and J genes are TRBV24-1 and TRBJ2-2, with 7 bases aligning to TRBD1. V shed 7 bases, J shed 0 bases, and the junction held 7 bases outside the gene matches. CDR3 length equals 16 residues. The germline V gene encodes CDR1 KGHDR and CDR2 SFDVKD.

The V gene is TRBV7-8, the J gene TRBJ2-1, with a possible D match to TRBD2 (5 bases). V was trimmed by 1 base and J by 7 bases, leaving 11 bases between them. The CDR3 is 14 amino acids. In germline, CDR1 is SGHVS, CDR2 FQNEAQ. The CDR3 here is CASSLVASWNEQFF. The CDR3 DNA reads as TGTGCCAGCAGCTTAGTGGCTAGCTGGAATGAGCAGTTCTTC.

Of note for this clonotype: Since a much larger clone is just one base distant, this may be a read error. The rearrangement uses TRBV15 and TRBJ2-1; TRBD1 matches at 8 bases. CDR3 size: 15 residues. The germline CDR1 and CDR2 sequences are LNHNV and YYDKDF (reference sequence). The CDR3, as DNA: TGTGCCACCAGCTCGGACAGGGCGTCCTGCAATGAGCAGTTCTTC. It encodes CATSSDRASCNEQFF. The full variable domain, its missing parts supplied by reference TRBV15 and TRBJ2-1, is DAMVIQNPRYQVTQFGKPVTLSCSQTLNHNVMYWYQQKSSQAPKLLFHYYDKDFNNEADTPDNFQSRRPNTSFCFLDIRSPGLGDTAMYLCATSSDRASCNEQFFGPGTRLTVL.

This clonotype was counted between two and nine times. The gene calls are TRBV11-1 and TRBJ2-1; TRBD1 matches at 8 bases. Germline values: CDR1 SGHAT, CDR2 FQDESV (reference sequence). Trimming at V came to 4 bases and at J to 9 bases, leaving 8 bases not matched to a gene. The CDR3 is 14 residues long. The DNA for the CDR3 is TGTGCCAGCAGCTATAGGACAGGGACGAGTGAGCAGTTCTTC. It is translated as CASSYRTGTSEQFF.

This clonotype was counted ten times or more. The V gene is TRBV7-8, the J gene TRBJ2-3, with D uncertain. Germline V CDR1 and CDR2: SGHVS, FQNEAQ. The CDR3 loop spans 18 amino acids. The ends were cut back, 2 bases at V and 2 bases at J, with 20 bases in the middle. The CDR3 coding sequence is TGTGCCAGCAGCTTATCGGGCAATTGGCGCGTCCACACAGATACGCAGTATTTT. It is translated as CASSLSGNWRVHTDTQYF.

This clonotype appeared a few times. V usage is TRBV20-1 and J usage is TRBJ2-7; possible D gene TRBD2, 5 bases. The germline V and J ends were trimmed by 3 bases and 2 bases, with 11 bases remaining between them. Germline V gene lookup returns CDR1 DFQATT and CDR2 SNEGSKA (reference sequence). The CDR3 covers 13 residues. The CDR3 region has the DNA TGCAGTGCTAGCAGCGGATTGACCTACGAGCAGTACTTC. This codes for CSASSGLTYEQYF.

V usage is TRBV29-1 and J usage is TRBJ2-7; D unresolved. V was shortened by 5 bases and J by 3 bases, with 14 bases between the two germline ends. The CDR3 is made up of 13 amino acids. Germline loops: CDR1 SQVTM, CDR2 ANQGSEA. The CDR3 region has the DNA TGCAGCGTTAGGTCAGCGTGGGACTACGAGCAGTACTTC. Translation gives CSVRSAWDYEQYF.

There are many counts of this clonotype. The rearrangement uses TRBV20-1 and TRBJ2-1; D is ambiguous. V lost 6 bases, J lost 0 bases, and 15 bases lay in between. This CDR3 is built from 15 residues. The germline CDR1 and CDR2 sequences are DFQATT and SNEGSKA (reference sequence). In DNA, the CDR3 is TGCAGTGCCCCCGGAAGAACGGGCTCCTACAATGAGCAGTTCTTC. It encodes CSAPGRTGSYNEQFF.

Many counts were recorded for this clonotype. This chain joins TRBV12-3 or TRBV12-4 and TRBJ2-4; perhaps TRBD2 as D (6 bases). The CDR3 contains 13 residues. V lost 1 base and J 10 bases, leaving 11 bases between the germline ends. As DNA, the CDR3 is TGTGCCAGCAGTTTAGGGGCTGGGGGGATTCAGTACTTC. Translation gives CASSLGAGGIQYF.

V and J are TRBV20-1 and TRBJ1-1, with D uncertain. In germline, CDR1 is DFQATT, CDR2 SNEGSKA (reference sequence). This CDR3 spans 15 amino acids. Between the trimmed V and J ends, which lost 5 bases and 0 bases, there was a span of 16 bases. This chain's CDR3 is CSAPLRWSLNTEAFF. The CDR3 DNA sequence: TGCAGTGCTCCGTTGAGGTGGAGCCTGAACACTGAAGCTTTCTTT.

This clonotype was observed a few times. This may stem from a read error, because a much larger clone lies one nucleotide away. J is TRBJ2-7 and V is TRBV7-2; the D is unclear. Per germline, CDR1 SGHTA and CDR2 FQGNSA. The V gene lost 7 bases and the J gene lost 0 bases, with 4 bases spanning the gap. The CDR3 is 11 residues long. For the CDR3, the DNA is TGTGCCAGCACCCTCTCCTACGAGCAGTACTTC. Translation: CASTLSYEQYF.

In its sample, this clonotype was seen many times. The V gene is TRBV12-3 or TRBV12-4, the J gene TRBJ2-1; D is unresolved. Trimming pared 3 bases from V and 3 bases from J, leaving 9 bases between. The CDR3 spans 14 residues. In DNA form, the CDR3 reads TGTGCCAGCAGTTTTTCGCCGAGCTACAATGAGCAGTTCTTC. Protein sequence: CASSFSPSYNEQFF.

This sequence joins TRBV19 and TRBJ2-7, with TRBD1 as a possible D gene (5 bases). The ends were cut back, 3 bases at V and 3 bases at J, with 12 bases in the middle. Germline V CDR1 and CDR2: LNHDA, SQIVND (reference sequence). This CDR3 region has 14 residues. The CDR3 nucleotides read TGTGCCAGTAGTATCGGAGACAGCGACTACGAGCAGTACTTC. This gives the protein CASSIGDSDYEQYF.

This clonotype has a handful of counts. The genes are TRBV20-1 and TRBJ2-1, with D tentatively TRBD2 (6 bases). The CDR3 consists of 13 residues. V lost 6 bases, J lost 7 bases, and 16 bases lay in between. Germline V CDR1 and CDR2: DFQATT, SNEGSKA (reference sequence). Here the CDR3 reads CSAWGDTGNEQFF. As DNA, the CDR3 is TGCAGTGCCTGGGGGGATACGGGTAATGAGCAGTTCTTC.

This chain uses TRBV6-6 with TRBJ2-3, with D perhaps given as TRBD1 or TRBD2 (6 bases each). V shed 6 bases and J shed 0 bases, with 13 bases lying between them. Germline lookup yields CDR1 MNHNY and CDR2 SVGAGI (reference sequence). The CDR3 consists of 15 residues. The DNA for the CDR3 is TGTGCCAGCAGGACAGGCGGGACTAGCACAGATACGCAGTATTTT. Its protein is CASRTGGTSTDTQYF.

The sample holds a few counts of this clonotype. The CDR3 DNA reads as TGTGCCAGCAAGCGGCAGCTGAATGATCAGCCCCAGCATTTT. Translating gives CASKRQLNDQPQHF. The chain links TRBV2 to TRBJ1-5; D unresolved. V dropped 7 bases and J dropped 5 bases, with 15 bases sitting between them. The CDR3 is 14 amino acids. The V gene's germline CDR1 is SNHLY and CDR2 FYNNEI.